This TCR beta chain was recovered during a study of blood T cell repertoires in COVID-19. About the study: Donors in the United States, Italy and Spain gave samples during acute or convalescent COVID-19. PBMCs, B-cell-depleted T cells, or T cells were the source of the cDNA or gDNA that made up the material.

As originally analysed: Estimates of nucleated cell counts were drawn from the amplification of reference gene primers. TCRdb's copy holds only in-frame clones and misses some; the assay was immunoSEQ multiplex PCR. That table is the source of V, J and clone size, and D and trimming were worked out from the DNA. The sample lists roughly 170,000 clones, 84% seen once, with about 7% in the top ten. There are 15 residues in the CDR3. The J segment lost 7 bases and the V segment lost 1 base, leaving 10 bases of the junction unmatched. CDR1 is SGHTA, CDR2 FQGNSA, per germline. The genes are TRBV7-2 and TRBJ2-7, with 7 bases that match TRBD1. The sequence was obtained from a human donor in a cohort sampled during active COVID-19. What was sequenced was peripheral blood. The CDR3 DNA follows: TGTGCCAGCAGCTTAGAAGGGACAGTACTGATGGAGCAGTACTTC. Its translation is CASSLEGTVLMEQYF.